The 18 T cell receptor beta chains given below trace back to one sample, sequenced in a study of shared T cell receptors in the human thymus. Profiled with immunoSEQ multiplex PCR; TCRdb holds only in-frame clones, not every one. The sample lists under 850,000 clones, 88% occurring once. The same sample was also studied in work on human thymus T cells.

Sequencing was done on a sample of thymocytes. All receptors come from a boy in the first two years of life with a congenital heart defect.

CDR3 DNA sequence: TGTGCCAGCAGTACCCGGGGGGCCAAGCAGTACTTC. Residues: CASSTRGAKQYF. The chain uses TRBV6-5 and TRBJ2-7, with D possibly TRBD2 on 7 matching bases. The CDR3 has 12 residues. CDR1 and CDR2 from the germline V gene are MNHEY and SVGAGI. Trimming removed 5 bases from V and 8 bases from J, with 13 bases in between.

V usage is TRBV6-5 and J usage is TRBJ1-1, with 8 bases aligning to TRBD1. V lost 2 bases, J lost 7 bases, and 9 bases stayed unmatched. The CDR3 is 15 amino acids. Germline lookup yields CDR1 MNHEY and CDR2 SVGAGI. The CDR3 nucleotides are TGTGCCAGCAGTTACCCCGGGACAGGAAAGTATGAAGCTTTCTTT. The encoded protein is CASSYPGTGKYEAFF.

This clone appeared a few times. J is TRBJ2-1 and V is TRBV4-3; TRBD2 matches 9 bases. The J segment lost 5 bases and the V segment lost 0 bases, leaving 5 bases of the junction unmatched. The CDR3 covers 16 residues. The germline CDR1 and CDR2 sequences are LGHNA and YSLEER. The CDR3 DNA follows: TGCGCCAGCAGCCAAGATAGCGGGAGTGGCGACAATGAGCAGTTCTTC. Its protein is CASSQDSGSGDNEQFF.

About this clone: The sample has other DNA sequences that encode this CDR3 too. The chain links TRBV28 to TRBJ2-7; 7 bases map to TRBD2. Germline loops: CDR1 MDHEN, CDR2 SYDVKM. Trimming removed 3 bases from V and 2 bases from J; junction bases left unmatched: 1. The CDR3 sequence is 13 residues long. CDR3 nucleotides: TGTGCCAGCAGTTTCGCGGGGGCCTACGAGCAGTACTTC. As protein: CASSFAGAYEQYF.

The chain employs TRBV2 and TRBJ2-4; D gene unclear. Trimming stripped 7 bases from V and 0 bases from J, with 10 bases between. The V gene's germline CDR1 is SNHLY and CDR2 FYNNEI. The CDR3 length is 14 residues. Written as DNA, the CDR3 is TGTGCCAGCACCCTAAACCTAGCCAAAAACATTCAGTACTTC. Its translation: CASTLNLAKNIQYF.

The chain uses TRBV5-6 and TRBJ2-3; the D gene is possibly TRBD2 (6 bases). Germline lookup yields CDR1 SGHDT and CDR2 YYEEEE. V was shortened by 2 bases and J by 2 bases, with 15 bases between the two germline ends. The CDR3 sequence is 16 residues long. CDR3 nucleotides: TGTGCCAGCAGCTTAGAGCCGGGAGACCCCACAGATACGCAGTATTTT. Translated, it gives CASSLEPGDPTDTQYF.

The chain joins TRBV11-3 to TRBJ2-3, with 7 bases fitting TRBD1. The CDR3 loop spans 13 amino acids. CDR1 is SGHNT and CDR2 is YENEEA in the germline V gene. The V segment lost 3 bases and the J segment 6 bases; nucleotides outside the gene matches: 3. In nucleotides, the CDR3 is TGTGCCAGCAGCTTCAGGGGGAGCGATACGCAGTATTTT. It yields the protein CASSFRGSDTQYF. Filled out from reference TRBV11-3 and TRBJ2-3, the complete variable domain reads EAGVVQSPRYKIIEKKQPVAFWCNPISGHNTLYWYLQNLGQGPELLIRYENEEAVDDSQLPKDRFSAERLKGVDSTLKIQPAELGDSAVYLCASSFRGSDTQYFGPGTRLTVL.

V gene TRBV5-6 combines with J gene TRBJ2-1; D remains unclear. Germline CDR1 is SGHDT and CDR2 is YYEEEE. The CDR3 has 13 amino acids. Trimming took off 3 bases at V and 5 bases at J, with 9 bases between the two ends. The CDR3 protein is CASSSSYNNEQFF. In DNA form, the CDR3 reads TGTGCCAGCAGCTCCTCCTATAACAATGAGCAGTTCTTC.

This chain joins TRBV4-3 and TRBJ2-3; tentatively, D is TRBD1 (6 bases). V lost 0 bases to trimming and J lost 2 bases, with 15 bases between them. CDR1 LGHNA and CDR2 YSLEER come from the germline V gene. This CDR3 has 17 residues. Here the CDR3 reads CASSQDGTRAHTDTQYF. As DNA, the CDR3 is TGCGCCAGCAGCCAAGATGGGACAAGGGCACACACAGATACGCAGTATTTT.

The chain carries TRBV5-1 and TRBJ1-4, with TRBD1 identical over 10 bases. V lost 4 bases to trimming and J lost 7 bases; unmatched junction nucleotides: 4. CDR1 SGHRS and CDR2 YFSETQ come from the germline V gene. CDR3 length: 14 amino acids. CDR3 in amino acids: CASSLDRGSEKLFF. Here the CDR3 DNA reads TGCGCCAGCAGCCTGGACAGGGGGAGTGAAAAACTGTTTTTT. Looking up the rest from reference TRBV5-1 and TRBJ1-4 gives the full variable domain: KAGVTQTPRYLIKTRGQQVTLSCSPISGHRSVSWYQQTPGQGLQFLFEYFSETQRNKGNFPGRFSGRQFSNSRSEMNVSTLELGDSALYLCASSLDRGSEKLFFGSGTQLSVL.

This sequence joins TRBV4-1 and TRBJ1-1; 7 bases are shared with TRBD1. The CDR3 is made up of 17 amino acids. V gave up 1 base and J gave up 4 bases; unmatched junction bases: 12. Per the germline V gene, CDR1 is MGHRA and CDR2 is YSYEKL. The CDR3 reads CASSQASRGKVSTEAFF. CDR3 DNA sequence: TGCGCCAGCAGCCAAGCGTCCAGGGGGAAAGTAAGCACTGAAGCTTTCTTT.

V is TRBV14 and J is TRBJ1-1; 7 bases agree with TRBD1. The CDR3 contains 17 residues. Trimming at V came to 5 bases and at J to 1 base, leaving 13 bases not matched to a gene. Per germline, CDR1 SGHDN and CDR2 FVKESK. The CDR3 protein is CASSRGGAGTENTEAFF. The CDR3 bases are TGTGCCAGCAGCAGAGGAGGCGCCGGGACAGAGAACACTGAAGCTTTCTTT. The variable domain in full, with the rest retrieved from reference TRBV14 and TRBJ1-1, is EAGVTQFPSHSVIEKGQTVTLRCDPISGHDNLYWYRRVMGKEIKFLLHFVKESKQDESGMPNNRFLAERTGGTYSTLKVQPAELEDSGVYFCASSRGGAGTENTEAFFGQGTRLTVV.

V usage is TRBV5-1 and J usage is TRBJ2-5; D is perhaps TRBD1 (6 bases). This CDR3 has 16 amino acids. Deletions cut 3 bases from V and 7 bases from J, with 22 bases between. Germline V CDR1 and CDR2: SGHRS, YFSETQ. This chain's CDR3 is CASSYRPEVGAGTQYF. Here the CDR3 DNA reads TGCGCCAGCAGCTATCGGCCGGAGGTGGGGGCGGGGACCCAGTACTTC.

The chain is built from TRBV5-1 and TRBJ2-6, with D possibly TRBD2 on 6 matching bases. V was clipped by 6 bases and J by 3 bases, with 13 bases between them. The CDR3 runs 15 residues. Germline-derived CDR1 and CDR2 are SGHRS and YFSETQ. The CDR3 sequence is CASTSPGGGANVLTF. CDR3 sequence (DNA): TGCGCCAGCACCTCCCCCGGGGGTGGGGCCAACGTCCTGACTTTC.

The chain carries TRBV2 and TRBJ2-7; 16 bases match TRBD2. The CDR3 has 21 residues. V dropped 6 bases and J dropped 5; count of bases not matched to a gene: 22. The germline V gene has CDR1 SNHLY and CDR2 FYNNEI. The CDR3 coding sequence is TGTGCCAGCAGCTCCGGCTACCTTCAGGGACTAGCGGGAGGGCCCGGCGACGAGCAGTACTTC. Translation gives CASSSGYLQGLAGGPGDEQYF.

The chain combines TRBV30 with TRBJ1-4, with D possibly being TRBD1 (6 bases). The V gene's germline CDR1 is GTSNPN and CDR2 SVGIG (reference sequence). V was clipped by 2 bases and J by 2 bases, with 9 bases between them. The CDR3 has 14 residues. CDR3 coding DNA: TGTGCCTGGAGTTTCACAGGGACTAATGAAAAACTGTTTTTT. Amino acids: CAWSFTGTNEKLFF.

The CDR3 loop is CASQQLAGGGAMTDTQYF. CDR3 coding DNA: TGTGCCAGCCAACAGCTAGCGGGAGGCGGGGCGATGACAGATACGCAGTATTTT. V usage is TRBV27 and J usage is TRBJ2-3, with 11 bases matching TRBD2. Germline trimming cut 8 bases from V and 3 bases from J; bases unmatched to any gene: 16. From germline, CDR1 is MNHEY and CDR2 SMNVEV (reference sequence). CDR3 length: 18 amino acids.

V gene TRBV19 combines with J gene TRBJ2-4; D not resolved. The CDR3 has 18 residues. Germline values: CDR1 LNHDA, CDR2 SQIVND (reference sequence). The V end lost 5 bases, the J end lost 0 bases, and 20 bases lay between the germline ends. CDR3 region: CASSAATHTMLAKNIQYF. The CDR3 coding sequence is TGTGCCAGTAGTGCCGCGACTCACACGATGCTAGCCAAAAACATTCAGTACTTC.